Listed here are 4 T cell receptor beta chains from one sample, sequenced in a study of T-cell memory formation after mild COVID-19. TCRdb reprocessed the 5' RACE reads via MiXCR and lists one record per CDR3 protein. Seen here are some 260,000 distinct CDR3 sequences, about 17% observed once, and the top ten hold around 3.4%. Sequenced: PBMCs or a T cell subset sorted from them (not recorded which). These receptor sequences come from a man younger than 35 who had mild COVID-19 (a few samples of this study predate the infection). Cell type and time point are not known.

The gene calls are TRBV7-2 and TRBJ2-1; D unclear. The length of the CDR3 is 15 residues. Germline CDR1 and CDR2: SGHTA and FQGNSA. Trimming left V 4 bases short and J 4 bases short, with 14 bases between. The DNA for the CDR3 is TGTGCCAGCAGCTCCGGGCCCGGCGGATACAATGAGCAGTTCTTC. This sequence encodes CASSSGPGGYNEQFF.

In its sample, this clonotype was seen a few times. The rearrangement joins TRBV4-3 to TRBJ1-4, with 7 nucleotides matching TRBD1. The CDR3 consists of 15 residues. In germline, CDR1 is LGHNA, CDR2 YSLEER. V lost 2 bases and J lost 7; bases outside the gene matches: 7. The CDR3 spells CASSQTGRDSEKLFF. In nucleotides, the CDR3 is TGCGCCAGCAGCCAAACCGGAAGGGACAGTGAAAAACTGTTTTTT.

This rearrangement joins TRBV7-9 to TRBJ2-1; no clear D gene. Germline CDR1 SEHNR, CDR2 FQNEAQ (reference sequence). V dropped 1 base and J dropped 0 bases, with 13 bases sitting between them. This CDR3 spans 17 amino acids. CDR3 in amino acids: CASSLVSLGSSYNEQFF. CDR3 coding DNA: TGTGCCAGCAGCTTAGTTAGTCTGGGTAGCTCCTACAATGAGCAGTTCTTC.

This clonotype has only a few counts. V is TRBV12-3 or TRBV12-4 and J is TRBJ1-5; D gene uncertain. CDR3 length: 15 residues. Trimming removed 5 bases from V and 0 bases from J, with 11 bases in between. CDR3 in amino acids: CASSPVGASNQPQHF. The CDR3 region has the DNA TGTGCCAGCAGTCCCGTGGGAGCTAGCAATCAGCCCCAGCATTTT.